This paragraph covers one TCR beta chain sequence. Its matching antigen is unknown. TCRdb reprocessed the RT-PCR reads via MiXCR and lists one record per CDR3 protein. The data show more than 700,000 distinct CDR3 sequences, approximately 21% seen once. This specimen belongs to a study of response to subunit inactivated influenza vaccine. Trimming pared 4 bases from V and 9 bases from J, leaving 15 bases between. The CDR3 contains 14 residues. General study results and limits: Every seasonal influenza vaccination brings in few new T cells, the authors suggested.

The specimen was PBMCs from blood, collected more than 4 days after vaccination. This clonotype was obtained from a man aged 45-65 years who received an inactivated influenza vaccine. J is TRBJ2-2 and V is TRBV12-3 or TRBV12-4, with D hard to call. The CDR3, as DNA: TGTGCCAGCAGTTCCCTTATTGGAAACCGGGAGCTGTTTTTT. It codes for CASSSLIGNRELFF.